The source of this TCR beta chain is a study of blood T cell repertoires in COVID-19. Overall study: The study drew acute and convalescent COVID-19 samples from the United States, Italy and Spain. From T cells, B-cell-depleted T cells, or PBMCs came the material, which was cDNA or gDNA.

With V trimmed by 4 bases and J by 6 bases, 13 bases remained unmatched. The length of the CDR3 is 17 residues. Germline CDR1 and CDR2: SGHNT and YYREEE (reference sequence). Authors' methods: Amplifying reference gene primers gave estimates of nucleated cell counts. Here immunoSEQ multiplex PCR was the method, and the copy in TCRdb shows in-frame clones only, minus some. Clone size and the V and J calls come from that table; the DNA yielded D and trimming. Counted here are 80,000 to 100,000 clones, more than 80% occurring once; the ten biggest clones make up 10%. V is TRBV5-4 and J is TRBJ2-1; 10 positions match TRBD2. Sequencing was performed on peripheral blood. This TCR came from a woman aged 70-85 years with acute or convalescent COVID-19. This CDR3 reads CASSAGGRRLAGNEQFF. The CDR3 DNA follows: TGTGCCAGCAGCGCAGGGGGCCGCCGACTAGCGGGCAATGAGCAGTTCTTC.